A selection of T cell receptor beta chains follows, all from one sample in a study of blood T cell repertoires in COVID-19. Using immunoSEQ multiplex PCR, the repertoire was profiled, and TCRdb retains in-frame clones only, with some absent. This sample has 370,000 or so clones, with roughly 77% found just once. Sequenced: peripheral blood. Every receptor here comes from a human donor with acute or convalescent COVID-19. The donor label of this sample is uncertain. Both conserved end residues are part of each CDR3. The D gene is left open where the match is weak. Size tells how often a clone was seen (once, few, many) or the class of an expanded clone, and some rows leave it out.

v_gene	len	abundance	j_gene	d_gene	CDR3nt	CDR3aa
TRBV5-4	14	-	TRBJ2-2	TRBD2	TGTGCCAGCGGACTAGCGGGGGTCACCGGGGAGCTGTTTTTT	CASGLAGVTGELFF
TRBV7-6	16	-	TRBJ2-1	TRBD2	TGTGCCAGCAGCTTAGTACCTAGCGGGTCCTACAATGAGCAGTTCTTC	CASSLVPSGSYNEQFF
TRBV12-3/TRBV12-4	12	-	TRBJ2-3	-	TGTGCCAGCAGTTTAGCGCGGAATACGCAGTATTTT	CASSLARNTQYF
TRBV10-2	19	-	TRBJ2-1	TRBD2	TGCGCCAGCAGCCATTCCGGACTAGCGGGGGGGCCGAAAGACAATGAGCAGTTCTTC	CASSHSGLAGGPKDNEQFF
TRBV2	14	-	TRBJ2-5	TRBD1	TGTGCCAGCCTCAGGGGGCAGTACCAAGAGACCCAGTACTTC	CASLRGQYQETQYF
TRBV3-1/TRBV3-2	13	-	TRBJ2-7	TRBD1	TGTGCCAGCAGCCCGGGACAGGGATACGAGCAGTACTTC	CASSPGQGYEQYF
TRBV6-5	15	once	TRBJ1-1	TRBD1	TGTGCCAGCAAGCCGGCGACAGGGCCGAACACTGAAGCTTTCTTT	CASKPATGPNTEAFF
TRBV30	14	-	TRBJ2-7	TRBD1	TGTGCCTGGTGGGACAGGGGGCAGTCAAAGGAGCAGTACTTC	CAWWDRGQSKEQYF
TRBV24-1	12	-	TRBJ1-6	-	TGTGCCACCAGTGACCCTGGGACTCCCCTCCACTTT	CATSDPGTPLHF
TRBV7-2	13	-	TRBJ2-7	-	TGTGCCAGCAGCTTCCCGGGGTTGGGGGAGCAGTACTTC	CASSFPGLGEQYF
TRBV5-1	15	-	TRBJ1-2	-	TGCGCCAGCAGCTTGCAGGCCCTTACTAACTATGGCTACACCTTC	CASSLQALTNYGYTF
TRBV28	14	-	TRBJ1-1	-	TGTGCCAGCAGTTTAGGAGGGGTTCGCGCTGAAGCTTTCTTT	CASSLGGVRAEAFF
TRBV15	13	once	TRBJ1-4	-	TGTGCCACCAGCAGGGTAGATAATGAAAAACTGTTTTTT	CATSRVDNEKLFF
TRBV28	16	-	TRBJ1-2	TRBD1	TGTGCCAGCAGTTTGCGAACGCCTGGACAGGGGGGAGGCTACACCTTC	CASSLRTPGQGGGYTF
TRBV6-5	12	-	TRBJ2-1	-	TGTGCCAGCAGCAGAGGGCGTAATGAGCAGTTCTTC	CASSRGRNEQFF
TRBV6-6	15	-	TRBJ2-1	-	TGTGCCAGCAGAACCGGGGTAGGCGCCTACAATGAGCAGTTCTTC	CASRTGVGAYNEQFF
TRBV19	14	-	TRBJ1-2	TRBD1	TGTGCCAGTAGAAAAGGGGGCGCGGACTATGGCTACACCTTC	CASRKGGADYGYTF
TRBV30	15	-	TRBJ1-1	TRBD1	TGTGCCTGGACGGCTTTAACAGGGGGCCGCGGGGAAGCTTTCTTT	CAWTALTGGRGEAFF
TRBV7-8	14	few	TRBJ1-5	TRBD1	TGTGCCAGCAGCCAAGGGACAGTTTATCAGCCCCAGCATTTT	CASSQGTVYQPQHF
TRBV5-5	16	-	TRBJ1-4	TRBD1	TGTGCCAGCAGTTCCGGGACAGGGGCCCTTAATGAAAAACTGTTTTTT	CASSSGTGALNEKLFF
TRBV7-2	13	-	TRBJ2-7	-	TGTGCCAGCAGCGTCGCGGGGGCCAACGAGCAGTACTTC	CASSVAGANEQYF
TRBV6-2/TRBV6-3	15	-	TRBJ2-7	TRBD1	TGTGCCAGCAGCGACCCCGGGACAGCAACCTACGAGCAGTACTTC	CASSDPGTATYEQYF
TRBV12-5	15	-	TRBJ2-3	TRBD1	TGTGCTAGTGGTTTGGCGACAGGGTGGGGAGATACGCAGTATTTT	CASGLATGWGDTQYF
TRBV12-5	17	few	TRBJ2-2	-	TGTGCTAGTGGTCCCGCCCCCACAGGGATAAACACCGGGGAGCTGTTTTTT	CASGPAPTGINTGELFF
TRBV27	15	-	TRBJ1-2	TRBD1	TGTGCCAGCAGAAGGACCGGGACAGGGTACTATGGCTACACCTTC	CASRRTGTGYYGYTF
TRBV19	14	-	TRBJ2-5	TRBD1	TGTGCCAGTAGTATTAGGGGGACAGAAGAGACCCAGTACTTC	CASSIRGTEETQYF
TRBV19	15	-	TRBJ2-7	TRBD1	TGTGCCAGTAGTTTCCGGGACAGGGGAGGGTACGAGCAGTACTTC	CASSFRDRGGYEQYF
TRBV28	14	-	TRBJ1-2	TRBD1	TGTGCCACACAGGGGAGCCTAATTAACTATGGCTACACCTTC	CATQGSLINYGYTF
TRBV4-2	18	-	TRBJ2-7	TRBD2	TGTGCCAGCAGCCAAGGTCGGACTAGCGGGGTCTTCTCCTACGAGCAGTACTTC	CASSQGRTSGVFSYEQYF
TRBV7-2	14	-	TRBJ2-5	TRBD1	TGTGCCAGCAGCAAGGGACAGTGGGAAGAGACCCAGTACTTC	CASSKGQWEETQYF
TRBV9	15	-	TRBJ1-1	TRBD1	TGTGCCAGCAGCGACCGGGACAGCATGAACACTGAAGCTTTCTTT	CASSDRDSMNTEAFF